The 8 T cell receptor beta chains listed next were all sequenced from one sample in a study of human T cells and chemical hapten exposure. TCRdb itself ran the RACE reads through MiXCR, one entry per CDR3 protein. The data hold about 40,000 distinct CDR3 sequences, with approximately 10% observed a single time. Noted time point: pre-sensitization, week 0. The treatment here: therapeutic diphenylcyclopropenone sensitization with weekly scalp DPC. Specimen: whole blood, collected in connection with sensitization to the hapten diphenylcyclopropenone (DPC). The receptors stem from a man in his thirties or forties with alopecia areata. Some clones in this sample may be carry-over from other donors' samples.

J is TRBJ2-5 and V is TRBV7-9; 7 bases match TRBD2. V gave up 1 base and J gave up 3 bases; unmatched junction bases: 2. The germline V gene encodes CDR1 SEHNR and CDR2 FQNEAQ (reference sequence). The CDR3 runs to 14 residues. In DNA, the CDR3 is TGTGCCAGCAGCTTAGGCCGGGAGGAAGAGACCCAGTACTTC. This sequence encodes CASSLGREEETQYF. The full variable domain, in which reference TRBV7-9 and TRBJ2-5 provide the parts outside the CDR3, is DTGVSQNPRHKITKRGQNVTFRCDPISEHNRLYWYRQTLGQGPEFLTYFQNEAQLEKSRLLSDRFSAERPKGSFSTLEIQRTEQGDSAMYLCASSLGREEETQYFGPGTRLLVL.

This clonotype was picked up a small number of times. This sequence joins TRBV6-6 and TRBJ1-1, with 8 bases that match TRBD1. The CDR3 totals 16 residues. Trimming cost V 7 bases and J 2 bases; bases outside gene matches: 12. Germline V gene data show CDR1 as MNHNY and CDR2 as SVGAGI (reference sequence). The CDR3 here is CASMGADRVGNTEAFF. The CDR3 coding sequence is TGTGCCAGCATGGGGGCGGACAGGGTAGGCAACACTGAAGCTTTCTTT.

This clonotype has only a few counts. This CDR3 is CASGYNEQFF. The DNA of the CDR3 is TGTGCCAGCGGCTACAATGAGCAGTTCTTC. The gene calls are TRBV6-6 and TRBJ2-1; D ambiguous. The CDR3 covers 10 residues. Germline V gene lookup returns CDR1 MNHNY and CDR2 SVGAGI (reference sequence). The V end was cut by 8 bases, the J end by 3 bases, with 2 bases between.

In this sample, this clonotype turned up many times. The CDR3 bases are TGCAGCGTTGATCCCTTAAGCACAGATACGCAGTATTTT. Amino acids: CSVDPLSTDTQYF. This chain links TRBV29-1 with TRBJ2-3; D is uncertain. V was cut by 3 bases and J by 0 bases, with 7 bases left in between. The CDR3 is made up of 13 amino acids. CDR1 SQVTM and CDR2 ANQGSEA come from the germline V gene.

This clonotype was detected ten times or more. This chain connects TRBV7-9 to TRBJ2-1, with D tentatively TRBD2 (5 bases). The CDR3 runs 14 residues. Deletions cut 3 bases from V and 9 bases from J, with 15 bases between. From germline, CDR1 is SEHNR and CDR2 FQNEAQ (reference sequence). The CDR3: CASSLVLASGEQFF. The CDR3 bases are TGTGCCAGCAGCTTGGTCCTAGCCAGTGGTGAGCAGTTCTTC.

This clonotype was seen ten or more times. V is TRBV12-3 or TRBV12-4 and J is TRBJ2-3, with D uncertain. Trimming shortened V by 1 base and J by 5 bases, and 4 bases separated the two germline ends. The CDR3 runs 12 residues. The CDR3 loop reads CASSLVKDTQYF. CDR3 coding DNA: TGTGCCAGCAGTTTAGTCAAAGATACGCAGTATTTT.

As DNA, the CDR3 is TGTGCCAGCAGTTTCTTTAGAGGGGGGCCCACTGAGCAGTTCTTC. This translates into CASSFFRGGPTEQFF. J is TRBJ2-1 and V is TRBV12-3 or TRBV12-4; D may correspond to TRBD1 or TRBD2 (6 bases each). The ends were cut back, 3 bases at V and 9 bases at J, with 18 bases in the middle. CDR3 length: 15 amino acids.

This rearrangement joins TRBV12-3 or TRBV12-4 to TRBJ2-4; D gene ambiguous. This CDR3 contains 14 residues. V was trimmed by 8 bases and J by 0 bases, leaving 11 bases between them. As DNA, the CDR3 is TGTGCCAGCTCGGGCCGAATAGCCAAAAACATTCAGTACTTC. It specifies CASSGRIAKNIQYF.